This T cell receptor beta chain was sequenced for a study of OX40 agonist ivuxolimab in advanced cancers. For the study at large: Enrolled patients in dose escalation had cancers that were hepatocellular carcinoma, melanoma, renal cell or head and neck cancer. The study's findings and limits: Low levels of normalized T-cell clonal expansion also appeared in some nonresponders. By week 6 at 0.1 to 3.0 mg/kg, blood CD4+ and CD8+ T cells had expanded clonally.

In the case of this clone: Its matching antigen is unknown.

Per the germline V gene, CDR1 is SNHLY and CDR2 is FYNNEI. CDR3 length equals 15 residues. Trimming left V 5 bases short and J 6 bases short, with 16 bases between. Individuals having autoimmune disease history or systemic immunosuppression were not enrolled. Clones were sequenced by immunoSEQ multiplex PCR, and TCRdb holds only the in-frame ones, with some missing. The sample lists roughly 110,000 clones; 85% to 95% were seen once. The source material was CD4+ or CD8+ T cells sorted from blood, sampled in a trial of the OX40 agonist ivuxolimab. The genes are TRBV2 and TRBJ1-4, with D possibly matching TRBD1 (5 bases). The sequence derives from an adult with an advanced solid tumor such as melanoma, head and neck, liver or kidney cancer. The CDR3 DNA is TGTGCCAGCAGTCTTGAACAGGTTGGAGATGAAAAACTGTTTTTT. Translated: CASSLEQVGDEKLFF.